This passage covers 10 T cell receptor beta chains from one sample sequenced in a study of technical replicates of blood from a few donors. Measured with immunoSEQ multiplex PCR; TCRdb has only the in-frame clones, and not every one. This sample has 80,000 to 90,000 clones, with roughly 94% found just once. The sequenced sample was T cells isolated from PBMCs. The receptors were sampled from a human donor in good health.

The V call is TRBV7-9, the J call TRBJ1-1, with TRBD1 identical over 7 bases. With 5 bases clipped from V and 1 base from J, the junction kept 7 bases outside the gene matches. The germline CDR1 and CDR2 sequences are SEHNR and FQNEAQ (reference sequence). The CDR3 runs 15 residues. In DNA, the CDR3 is TGTGCCAGCAGCCTTGGCTCAGGGGGGAACACTGAAGCTTTCTTT. Its protein is CASSLGSGGNTEAFF.

This chain uses TRBV7-9 with TRBJ2-7, with 7 bases aligning to TRBD1. This CDR3 region has 16 residues. The V and J ends lost 3 bases and 5 bases, in that order; junction bases with no gene match: 13. CDR1 and CDR2 from the germline V gene are SEHNR and FQNEAQ (reference sequence). The CDR3 coding sequence is TGTGCCAGCAGCTTTTCCCCGGGACAGCGCTCACACGAGCAGTACTTC. It codes for CASSFSPGQRSHEQYF.

The chain has TRBV5-1 and TRBJ1-1; a possible D gene is TRBD1 (5 bases). This CDR3 spans 15 amino acids. CDR1 SGHRS and CDR2 YFSETQ come from the germline V gene. V lost 0 bases and J lost 1, with 10 bases in between. This chain's CDR3 is CASSLDGQTNTEAFF. DNA of the CDR3: TGCGCCAGCAGCTTGGACGGACAAACGAACACTGAAGCTTTCTTT.

J is TRBJ2-3 and V is TRBV6-6; unclear D gene. V lost 2 bases and J lost 0, with 12 bases in between. CDR1 MNHNY and CDR2 SVGAGI come from the germline V gene (reference sequence). The CDR3 totals 16 residues. The DNA for the CDR3 is TGTGCCAGCAGTTACCGTCTTGACACTAGCACAGATACGCAGTATTTT. Residues: CASSYRLDTSTDTQYF.

The chain carries TRBV4-1 and TRBJ2-1; 9 nucleotides agree with TRBD2. J was trimmed by 1 base and V by 4 bases; bases with no gene match: 8. The CDR3 sequence is 17 residues long. Germline-derived CDR1 and CDR2 are MGHRA and YSYEKL. CDR3 coding DNA: TGCGCCAGCAGCCTAGATAGCGGGAGCGGTTCCTACAATGAGCAGTTCTTC. Encoded protein: CASSLDSGSGSYNEQFF.

The chain links TRBV28 to TRBJ2-5; no clear D gene. V lost 3 bases, J lost 6 bases, and 8 bases lay in between. Looked up from germline, CDR1 is MDHEN and CDR2 is SYDVKM. This CDR3 contains 12 residues. The CDR3 DNA is TGTGCCAGCAGTTTGTCGGTGAAGACCCAGTACTTC. It encodes CASSLSVKTQYF.

The V call is TRBV30, the J call TRBJ2-6; D perhaps matches TRBD2 (5 bases). Per the germline V gene, CDR1 is GTSNPN and CDR2 is SVGIG (reference sequence). This CDR3 is 14 amino acids long. V was clipped by 5 bases and J by 0 bases, with 8 bases between them. CDR3: CAWGGGSGANVLTF. For the CDR3, the DNA is TGTGCCTGGGGAGGAGGCTCTGGGGCCAACGTCCTGACTTTC. Combining the CDR3 with reference TRBV30 and TRBJ2-6 gives the whole variable domain SQTIHQWPATLVQPVGSPLSLECTVEGTSNPNLYWYRQAAGRGLQLLFYSVGIGQISSEVPQNLSASRPQDRQFILSSKKLLLSDSGFYLCAWGGGSGANVLTFGAGSRLTVL.

The chain couples TRBV28 to TRBJ1-2; the match to TRBD1 covers 9 bases. Germline CDR1 is MDHEN and CDR2 is SYDVKM. After removal of 2 bases from V and 1 base from J, the junction contained 5 bases not matched to a gene. The CDR3 is 16 amino acids. The CDR3 bases are TGTGCCAGCAGTTTACCGTCGGACAGGGGTAACTATGGCTACACCTTC. Amino acids: CASSLPSDRGNYGYTF.

The chain joins TRBV27 to TRBJ2-7, with 8 positions matching TRBD2. Per germline, CDR1 MNHEY and CDR2 SMNVEV (reference sequence). The CDR3 contains 15 residues. With V trimmed by 5 bases and J by 2 bases, 8 bases remained unmatched. The CDR3: CASSPGLASPYEQYF. The CDR3 DNA reads as TGTGCCAGCAGTCCAGGACTAGCCTCTCCCTACGAGCAGTACTTC.

In DNA, the CDR3 is TGTGCCAGCAGCCAAGGTGCGGGCGGGAGGGGATACAATGAGCAGTTCTTC. Its translation is CASSQGAGGRGYNEQFF. The V and J genes are TRBV4-2 and TRBJ2-1; TRBD2 agrees at 9 bases. V lost 1 base, J lost 4 bases, and 8 bases stayed unmatched. The CDR3 length is 17 residues. Germline V gene lookup returns CDR1 LGHNA and CDR2 YNFKEQ.